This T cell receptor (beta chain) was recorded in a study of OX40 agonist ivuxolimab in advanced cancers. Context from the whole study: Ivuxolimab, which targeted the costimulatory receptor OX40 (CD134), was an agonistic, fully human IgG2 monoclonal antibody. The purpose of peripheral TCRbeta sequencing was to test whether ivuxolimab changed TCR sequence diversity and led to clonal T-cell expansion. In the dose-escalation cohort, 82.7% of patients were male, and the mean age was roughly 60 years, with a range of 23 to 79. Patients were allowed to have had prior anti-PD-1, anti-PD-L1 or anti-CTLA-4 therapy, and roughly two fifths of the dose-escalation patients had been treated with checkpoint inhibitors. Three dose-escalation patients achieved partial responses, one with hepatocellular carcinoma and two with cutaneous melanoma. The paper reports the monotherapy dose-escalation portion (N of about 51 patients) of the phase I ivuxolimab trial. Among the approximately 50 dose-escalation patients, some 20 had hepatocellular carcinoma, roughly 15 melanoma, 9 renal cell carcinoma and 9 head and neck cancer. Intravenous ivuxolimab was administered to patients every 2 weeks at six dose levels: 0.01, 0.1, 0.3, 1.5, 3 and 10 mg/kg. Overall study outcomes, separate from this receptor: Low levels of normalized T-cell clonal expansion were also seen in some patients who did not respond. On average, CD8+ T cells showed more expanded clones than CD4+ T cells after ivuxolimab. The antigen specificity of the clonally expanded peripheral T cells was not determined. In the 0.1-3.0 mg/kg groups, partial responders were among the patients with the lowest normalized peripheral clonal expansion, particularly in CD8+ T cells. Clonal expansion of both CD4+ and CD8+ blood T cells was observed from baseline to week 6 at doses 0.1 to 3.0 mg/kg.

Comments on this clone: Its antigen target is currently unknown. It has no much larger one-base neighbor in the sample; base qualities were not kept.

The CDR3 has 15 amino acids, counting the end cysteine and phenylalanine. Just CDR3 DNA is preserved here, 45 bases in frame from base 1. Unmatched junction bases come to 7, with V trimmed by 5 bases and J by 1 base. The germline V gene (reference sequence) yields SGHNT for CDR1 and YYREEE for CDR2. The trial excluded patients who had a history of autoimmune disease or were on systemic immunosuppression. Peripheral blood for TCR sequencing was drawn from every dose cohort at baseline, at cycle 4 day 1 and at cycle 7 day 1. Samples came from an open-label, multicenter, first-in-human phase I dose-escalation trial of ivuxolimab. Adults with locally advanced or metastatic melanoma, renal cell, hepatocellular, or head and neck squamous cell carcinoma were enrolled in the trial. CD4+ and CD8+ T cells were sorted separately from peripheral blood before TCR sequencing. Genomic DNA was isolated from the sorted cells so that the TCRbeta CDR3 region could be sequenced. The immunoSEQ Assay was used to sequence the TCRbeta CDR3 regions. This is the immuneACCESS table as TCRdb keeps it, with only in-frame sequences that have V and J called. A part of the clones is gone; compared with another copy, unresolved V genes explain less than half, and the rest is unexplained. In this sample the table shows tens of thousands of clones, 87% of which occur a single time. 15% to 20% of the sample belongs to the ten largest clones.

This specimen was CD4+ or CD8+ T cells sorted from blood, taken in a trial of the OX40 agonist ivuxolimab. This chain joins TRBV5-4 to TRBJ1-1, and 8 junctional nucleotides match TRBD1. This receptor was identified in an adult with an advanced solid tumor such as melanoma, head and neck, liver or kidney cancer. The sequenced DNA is TGTGCCAGCAGGAGACCCGGGACAGGGAACACTGAAGCTTTCTTT. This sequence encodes CASRRPGTGNTEAFF.